This T cell receptor (beta chain) was observed in a study of shared clonotypes between healthy human individuals. The V gene's germline CDR1 is MNHNY and CDR2 SVGAGI (reference sequence). The CDR3 runs 15 residues. V lost 6 bases and J lost 2, with 15 bases in between. Sequenced by immunoSEQ multiplex PCR; TCRdb stores in-frame clones only, minus some. The sample lists hundreds of thousands of clones, roughly 95% seen once, with around 0.1% in the top ten. CD45RO negativity and positive selection for CCR7 defined naive CD8 cells, a population that excluded terminally differentiated effector memory CD45RA+ cells.

The sequenced sample consisted of naive CD8+ T cells sorted from blood. The source of this sequence is a woman aged 25 to 39 in good health. The chain recombines TRBV6-6 with TRBJ2-3; possibly TRBD2 for D (5 bases). The CDR3 nucleotides read TGTGCCAGCAGATACATCCGGGATTCCACAGATACGCAGTATTTT. It translates to CASRYIRDSTDTQYF.